The 17 T cell receptor beta chains listed next were all sequenced from one sample in a study of blood T cell repertoires in COVID-19. Profiling relied on immunoSEQ multiplex PCR, and the TCRdb table lists in-frame clones only, not all of them. Of hundreds of thousands of clones in the sample, roughly nine tenths were seen once. Input material: peripheral blood. The receptors originated from a woman in her twenties or thirties with COVID-19, enrolled during active disease.

V gene TRBV12-3 or TRBV12-4 combines with J gene TRBJ1-2; D is perhaps TRBD1 (5 bases). This CDR3 has 13 amino acids. V shed 1 base and J shed 6 bases, with 9 bases lying between them. This CDR3 is CASSLGSGDGYTF. The CDR3 region has the DNA TGTGCCAGCAGTTTAGGGTCGGGGGATGGCTACACCTTC.

The chain carries TRBV30 and TRBJ1-2; D gene unclear. V lost 0 bases to trimming and J lost 7 bases, with 12 bases between them. Per germline, CDR1 GTSNPN and CDR2 SVGIG (reference sequence). The CDR3 covers 13 residues. The CDR3 DNA reads TGTGCCTGGAGTGTCGGGGTCCAGCTTGGCTACACCTTC. It encodes CAWSVGVQLGYTF.

The chain is built from TRBV19 and TRBJ1-1; no definite D call. The ends were cut back, 8 bases at V and 5 bases at J, with 18 bases in the middle. Looked up from germline, CDR1 is LNHDA and CDR2 is SQIVND (reference sequence). The CDR3 totals 14 residues. CDR3 amino acids: CASRTGVTGTEAFF. DNA for the CDR3: TGTGCCAGTCGCACTGGGGTTACGGGGACTGAAGCTTTCTTT.

CDR3 sequence: CASSQDTGTNSPLHF. The CDR3 DNA reads as TGTGCCAGCAGCCAAGATACAGGGACGAATTCACCCCTCCACTTT. The chain joins TRBV3-1 (or the pseudogene TRBV3-2) to TRBJ1-6, with a tentative D call TRBD1 (6 bases). V lost 0 bases and J lost 7, with 10 bases in between. Per the germline V gene, CDR1 is LGHDT and CDR2 is YNNKEL (reference sequence). The CDR3 has 15 residues.

This chain links TRBV2 with TRBJ1-2; no clear D gene. Looked up from germline, CDR1 is SNHLY and CDR2 is FYNNEI. V lost 6 bases and J lost 6, with 8 bases in between. There are 11 residues in the CDR3. The CDR3: CASSGNDGYTF. CDR3 sequence (DNA): TGTGCCAGCAGCGGGAATGATGGCTACACCTTC. Supplemented by reference TRBV2 and TRBJ1-2, the full variable domain reads EPEVTQTPSHQVTQMGQEVILRCVPISNHLYFYWYRQILGQKVEFLVSFYNNEISEKSEIFDDQFSVERPDGSNFTLKIRSTKLEDSAMYFCASSGNDGYTFGSGTRLTVV.

In the case of this clone: The limits of the CDR3 on the DNA are not certain, so only TCRdb's listed CDR3 is given. The V and J genes are TRBV28 and TRBJ1-5. Germline loops: CDR1 MDHEN, CDR2 SYDVKM. The CDR3 length equals 13 residues, ends included. The CDR3 protein is CASSTSGNQPQHF.

The chain links TRBV11-2 to TRBJ2-5; 9 nucleotides match TRBD1. Germline V lookup: CDR1 SGHAT, CDR2 FQNNGV. V dropped 3 bases and J dropped 1; count of bases not matched to a gene: 12. The CDR3 has 18 amino acids. The CDR3 DNA follows: TGTGCCAGCAGCTTGGGGCGAATACAGGGGGCGCGCCAAGAGACCCAGTACTTC. It encodes CASSLGRIQGARQETQYF.

The rearrangement uses TRBV14 and TRBJ1-2; TRBD1 aligns across 12 bases. V gave up 1 base and J gave up 6 bases; unmatched junction bases: 3. CDR3 length equals 15 residues. The V gene's germline CDR1 is SGHDN and CDR2 FVKESK. In DNA, the CDR3 is TGTGCCAGCAGCCAAGCCGGGACAGGGGGCGATGGCTACACCTTC. Protein product: CASSQAGTGGDGYTF.

The rearrangement links TRBV7-2 to TRBJ2-1; a possible D gene is TRBD2 (5 bases). V dropped 1 base and J dropped 0 bases, with 10 bases sitting between them. There are 16 residues in the CDR3. From germline, CDR1 is SGHTA and CDR2 FQGNSA. In nucleotides, the CDR3 is TGTGCCAGCAGCTTAGAAGCGGTGAGCTCCTACAATGAGCAGTTCTTC. Translation gives CASSLEAVSSYNEQFF.

The chain has TRBV28 and TRBJ1-2, with 9 bases aligning to TRBD1. V was pared by 6 bases and J by 7 bases, with 6 bases of the junction left unmatched. The CDR3 is 13 residues long. CDR1 is MDHEN and CDR2 is SYDVKM in the germline V gene. CDR3 amino acids: CASSQGQGGGYTF. The CDR3 DNA follows: TGTGCCAGCAGCCAGGGACAGGGAGGTGGCTACACCTTC.

The V gene is TRBV18, the J gene TRBJ1-1; weak D call: TRBD1 (5 bases). The CDR3 consists of 15 residues. Germline V CDR1 and CDR2: KGHSH, LQKENI. Trimming shortened V by 1 base and J by 5 bases, and 14 bases separated the two germline ends. CDR3 in amino acids: CASSPLYPGRTEAFF. The CDR3 region has the DNA TGTGCCAGCTCACCACTGTACCCAGGGCGGACTGAAGCTTTCTTT.

The chain couples TRBV4-2 to TRBJ1-5; TRBD1 might be the D (6 bases). Trimming shortened V by 3 bases and J by 0 bases, and 21 bases separated the two germline ends. This CDR3 comprises 19 residues. The V gene's germline CDR1 is LGHNA and CDR2 YNFKEQ. CDR3 in amino acids: CASSQDVAGTLYSNQPQHF. CDR3 coding DNA: TGTGCCAGCAGCCAGGACGTTGCCGGGACATTATATAGCAATCAGCCCCAGCATTTT.

A note on this clone: This same CDR3 is encoded by further DNA sequences in the sample. The V and J genes are TRBV15 and TRBJ1-5; D is perhaps TRBD1 (6 bases). Trimming left V 0 bases short and J 0 bases short, with 6 bases between. The CDR3 loop spans 15 amino acids. Germline lookup yields CDR1 LNHNV and CDR2 YYDKDF (reference sequence). This chain's CDR3 is CATSRDRGSNQPQHF. The CDR3, as DNA: TGTGCCACCAGCAGAGACAGGGGTAGCAATCAGCCCCAGCATTTT.

The chain combines TRBV2 with TRBJ1-4; D is possibly TRBD1 (5 bases). Germline loops: CDR1 SNHLY, CDR2 FYNNEI. The CDR3 consists of 13 residues. V dropped 3 bases and J dropped 6 bases, with 8 bases sitting between them. The CDR3 DNA follows: TGTGCCAGCAGTGACAGGGCGGATGAAAAACTGTTTTTT. This translates into CASSDRADEKLFF.

This rearrangement joins TRBV18 to TRBJ2-7, with 10 nucleotides matching TRBD1. The V gene's germline CDR1 is KGHSH and CDR2 LQKENI. The junction had 7 bases not matched to a gene; V was cut back by 5 bases and J by 3 bases. The CDR3 spans 15 residues. In nucleotides, the CDR3 is TGTGCCAGCTCAGCAACCGGGACAGGGGTCTACGAGCAGTACTTC. This sequence encodes CASSATGTGVYEQYF.

This sequence joins TRBV5-1 and TRBJ1-5, with 7 positions matching TRBD1. CDR1 is SGHRS, CDR2 YFSETQ, per germline. J gave up 6 bases and V 3 bases, and 6 bases lay outside the gene matches. The CDR3 length is 14 residues. DNA of the CDR3: TGCGCCAGCAGCTCCCACAGGGGTACTCAGCCCCAGCATTTT. Its protein is CASSSHRGTQPQHF.

The V and J genes are TRBV27 and TRBJ1-5; D gene uncertain. The CDR3 contains 14 residues. CDR1 and CDR2 (germline): MNHEY, SMNVEV (reference sequence). V was shortened by 5 bases and J by 0 bases, with 8 bases between the two germline ends. The CDR3 bases are TGTGCCAGCAGTCCGCTCTATAGCAATCAGCCCCAGCATTTT. This encodes CASSPLYSNQPQHF.